This T cell receptor (beta chain) was identified during a study of Graves' ophthalmopathy and Graves' hyperthyroidism. Overall study: The study drew peripheral blood at initial diagnosis, before any treatment.

Using RNA transcripts, the TCR beta CDR3 regions were amplified. Second-round multiplex PCR came after first-round RT-PCR with HTBI primers. TCRdb reprocessed the multiplex PCR reads via MiXCR and lists one record per CDR3 protein. The sample lists hundreds of thousands of distinct CDR3 sequences, over 20% seen once, with 3% in the top ten. Note on this clonotype: The antigen is unknown.

Serum thyroxine and TRAb, along with clinical symptoms, thyroid ultrasound and orbital computed tomography, were what diagnosis relied on. PBMCs stemmed from around 9 ml of fresh peripheral blood. Whole-study results and caveats: Thyroid clonotypes that were expanded above 0.001 frequency mostly also appeared in blood.

The receptor comes from a woman aged 18-29 years with stable Graves' hyperthyroidism. Sequenced sample: peripheral blood.

CDR3 protein: CSARLSGGRETQYF. The DNA of the CDR3 is TGCAGTGCTAGATTATCGGGGGGTCGAGAGACCCAGTACTTC. The V call is TRBV20-1, the J call TRBJ2-5, with 7 bases that match TRBD2. This CDR3 contains 14 residues. V shed 2 bases and J 4 bases; nucleotides not matched to a gene: 7. Germline assignment: CDR1 DFQATT and CDR2 SNEGSKA (reference sequence).